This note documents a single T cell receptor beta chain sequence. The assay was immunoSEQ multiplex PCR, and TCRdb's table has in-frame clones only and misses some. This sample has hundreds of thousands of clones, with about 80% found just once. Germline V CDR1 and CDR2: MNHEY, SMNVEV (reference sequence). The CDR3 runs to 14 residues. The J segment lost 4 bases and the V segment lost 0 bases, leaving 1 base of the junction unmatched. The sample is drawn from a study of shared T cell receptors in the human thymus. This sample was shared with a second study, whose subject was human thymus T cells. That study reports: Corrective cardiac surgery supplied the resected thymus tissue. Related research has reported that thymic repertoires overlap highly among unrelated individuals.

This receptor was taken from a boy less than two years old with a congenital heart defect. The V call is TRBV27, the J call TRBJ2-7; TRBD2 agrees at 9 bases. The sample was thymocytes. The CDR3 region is CASSLSGLAYEQYF. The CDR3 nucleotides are TGTGCCAGCAGTTTATCGGGACTAGCTTACGAGCAGTACTTC.